This is a list of T cell receptor beta chains from one sample in a study of cytomegalovirus exposure and HLA in healthy donors. Profiling relied on immunoSEQ multiplex PCR, and the TCRdb table lists in-frame clones only, not all of them. The data hold over 200,000 clones, with more than 60% observed a single time. Sample: PBMCs. These receptors came from a woman aged 55-69 years in good health and CMV-seropositive. The CDR3 runs from the conserved cysteine through the conserved F or W. D genes are given only for firm matches. A row's size may be missing; if present it is once, few, many or a size class.

clone_size	v_call	d_call	j_call	cdr3_aa	cdr3_nt
NA	TRBV21-1	NA	TRBJ2-2	CASSKQVVGELFF	TGTGCCAGCAGCAAACAGGTTGTCGGGGAGCTGTTTTTT
NA	TRBV5-1	TRBD1	TRBJ2-3	CASSLMTGSTDTQYF	TGCGCCAGCAGCTTAATGACAGGGAGCACAGATACGCAGTATTTT
NA	TRBV4-1	TRBD1	TRBJ1-2	CASSSQYGQGASAF	TGCGCCAGCAGCAGCCAATACGGACAGGGTGCTTCGGCCTTC
NA	TRBV28	NA	TRBJ1-2	CASSLLQLEDYGYTF	TGTGCCAGCAGTTTACTACAGCTGGAAGACTATGGCTACACCTTC
NA	TRBV18	TRBD1	TRBJ1-1	CASSPPKGAAEAFF	TGTGCCAGCTCACCACCTAAGGGGGCAGCTGAAGCTTTCTTT
NA	TRBV25-1	TRBD1	TRBJ1-4	CASSVGGGEKLFF	TGTGCCAGCAGTGTAGGGGGCGGTGAAAAACTGTTTTTT
NA	TRBV9	NA	TRBJ1-1	CASSVGKTGSTEAFF	TGTGCCAGCAGCGTAGGTAAGACTGGCTCCACTGAAGCTTTCTTT
NA	TRBV29-1	NA	TRBJ2-3	CSVEMRDLPDTQYF	TGCAGCGTTGAAATGCGGGATCTCCCAGATACGCAGTATTTT
NA	TRBV20-1	NA	TRBJ1-1	CSAYSLPRGFF	TGCAGTGCATATTCATTACCGCGGGGTTTCTTT
NA	TRBV4-3	TRBD1	TRBJ2-5	CASSLEPGGRETQYF	TGCGCCAGCAGCCTTGAGCCAGGGGGCCGGGAGACCCAGTACTTC
NA	TRBV18	TRBD1	TRBJ1-1	CASSFGQGKTEAFF	TGTGCCAGCTCTTTCGGACAGGGGAAAACTGAAGCTTTCTTT
NA	TRBV5-4	NA	TRBJ2-3	CASRGETGTQYF	TGTGCCAGCAGGGGGGAGACAGGTACGCAGTATTTT
NA	TRBV27	NA	TRBJ2-7	CASSPHGTSSYEQYF	TGTGCCAGCAGTCCTCACGGGACTTCTTCCTACGAGCAGTACTTC
few	TRBV5-1	NA	TRBJ2-3	CASSLVGRESTTDTQYF	TGCGCCAGCAGCTTGGTTGGCAGGGAAAGCACCACAGATACGCAGTATTTT